This T cell receptor beta chain was recorded in a study of blood T cell repertoires in COVID-19. Original processing notes: The authors estimated nucleated cell counts from reference gene primer amplification. Clones were read by immunoSEQ multiplex PCR, and TCRdb kept only the in-frame ones, dropping some. Clonal size and the V and J genes are those of that table, whereas D and trimming came from the DNA. The profile shows fewer than 30,000 clones, over 70% of them singletons. The CDR3 is 14 residues long. The germline V gene encodes CDR1 SGHRS and CDR2 YFSETQ. V was clipped by 4 bases and J by 4 bases, with 14 bases between them.

Sequencing was carried out using peripheral blood. This chain connects TRBV5-1 to TRBJ1-2; D is possibly TRBD1 (6 bases). This clonotype was sampled from a man aged 50 or older with active or convalescent COVID-19. In DNA, the CDR3 is TGCGCCAGCAGCCCCGAACAGGGTGGCTATGGCTACACCTTC. Translation gives CASSPEQGGYGYTF.